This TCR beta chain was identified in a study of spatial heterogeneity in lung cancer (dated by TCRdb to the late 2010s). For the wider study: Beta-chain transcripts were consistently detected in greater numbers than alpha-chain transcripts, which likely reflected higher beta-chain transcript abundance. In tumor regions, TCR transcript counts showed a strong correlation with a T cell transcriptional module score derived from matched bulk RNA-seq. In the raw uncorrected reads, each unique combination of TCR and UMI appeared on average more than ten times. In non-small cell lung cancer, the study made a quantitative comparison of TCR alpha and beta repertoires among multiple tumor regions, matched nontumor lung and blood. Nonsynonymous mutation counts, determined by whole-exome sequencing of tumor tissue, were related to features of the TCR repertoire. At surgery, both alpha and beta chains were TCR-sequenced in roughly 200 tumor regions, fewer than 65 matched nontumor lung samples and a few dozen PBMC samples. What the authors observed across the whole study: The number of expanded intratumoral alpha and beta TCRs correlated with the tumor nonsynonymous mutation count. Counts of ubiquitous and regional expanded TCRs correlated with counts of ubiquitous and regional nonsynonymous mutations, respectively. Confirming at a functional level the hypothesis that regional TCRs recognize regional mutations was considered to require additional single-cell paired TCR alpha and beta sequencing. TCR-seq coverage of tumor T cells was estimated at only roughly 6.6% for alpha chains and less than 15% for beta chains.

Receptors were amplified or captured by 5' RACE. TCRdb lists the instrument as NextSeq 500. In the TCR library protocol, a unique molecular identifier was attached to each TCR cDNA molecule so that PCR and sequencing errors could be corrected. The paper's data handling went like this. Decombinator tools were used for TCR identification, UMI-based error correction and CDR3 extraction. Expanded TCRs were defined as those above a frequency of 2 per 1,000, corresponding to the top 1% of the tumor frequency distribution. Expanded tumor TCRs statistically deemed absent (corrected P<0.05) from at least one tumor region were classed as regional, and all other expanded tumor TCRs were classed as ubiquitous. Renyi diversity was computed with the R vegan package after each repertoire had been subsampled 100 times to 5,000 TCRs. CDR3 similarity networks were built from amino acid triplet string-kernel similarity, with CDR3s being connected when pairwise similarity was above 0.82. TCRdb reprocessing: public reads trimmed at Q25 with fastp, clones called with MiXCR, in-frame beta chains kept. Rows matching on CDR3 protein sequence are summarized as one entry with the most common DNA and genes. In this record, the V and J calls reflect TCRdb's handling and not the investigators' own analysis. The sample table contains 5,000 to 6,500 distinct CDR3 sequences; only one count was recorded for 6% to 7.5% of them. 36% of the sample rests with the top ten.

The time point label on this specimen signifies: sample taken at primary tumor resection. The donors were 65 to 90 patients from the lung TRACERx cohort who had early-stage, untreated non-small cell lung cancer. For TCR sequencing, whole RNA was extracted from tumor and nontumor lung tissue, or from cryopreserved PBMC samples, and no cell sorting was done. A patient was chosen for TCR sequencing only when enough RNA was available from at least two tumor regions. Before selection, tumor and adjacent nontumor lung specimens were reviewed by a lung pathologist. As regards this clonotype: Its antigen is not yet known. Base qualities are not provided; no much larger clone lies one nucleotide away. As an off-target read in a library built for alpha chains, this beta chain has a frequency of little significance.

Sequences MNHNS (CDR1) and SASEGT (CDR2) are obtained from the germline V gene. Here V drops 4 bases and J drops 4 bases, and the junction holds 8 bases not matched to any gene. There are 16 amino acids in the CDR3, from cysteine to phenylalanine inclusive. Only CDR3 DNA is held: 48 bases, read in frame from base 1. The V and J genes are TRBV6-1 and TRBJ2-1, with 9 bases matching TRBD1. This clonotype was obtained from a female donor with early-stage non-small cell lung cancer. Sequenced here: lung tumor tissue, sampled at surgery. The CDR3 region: CASSGPTGGAYNEQFF. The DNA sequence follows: TGTGCCAGCAGTGGCCCAACAGGGGGCGCATACAATGAGCAGTTCTTC.